This TCR beta chain appears in the sequencing data of a study of post-analysis software for immune sequencing data. Study in general: Both relapsing-remitting and secondary progressive multiple sclerosis featured among the disease courses, as did progressive-relapsing multiple sclerosis.

Study-wide results and caveats: In patients, TRBV5-6, TRBV5-1 and TRBV20-1 belonged to roughly five TRBV segments found more frequently than in controls. Same-batch samples co-clustered strongly by F measure.

Trimming removed 0 bases at V and 6 bases at J, with 21 bases between. Germline CDR1 ENHRY, CDR2 SYGVKD. This CDR3 has 17 residues. Incorporated into the TCR beta cDNA libraries were unique molecular identifiers, which served to reduce PCR and sequencing biases. The source material, about 0.9 to 11 million T cells, gave rise to 500,000 or so cDNA molecules. TCRdb used MiXCR to reprocess the PCR reads, holding one entry per CDR3 protein. The table lists approximately 730,000 distinct CDR3 sequences, roughly 27% of them singletons. This clonotype was found a few times. Its matching antigen is unknown. The clonotype was recovered from a girl aged 10 to 17 with multiple sclerosis. The sequencing input was blood. This chain uses TRBV10-3 with TRBJ2-7, with D possibly matching TRBD1 (6 bases). This CDR3 is CAISESGVGSTRGEQYF. The CDR3 DNA reads TGTGCCATCAGTGAGTCAGGTGTCGGGTCGACCAGGGGCGAGCAGTACTTC.